These 8 T cell receptor beta chains share one sample of origin, sequenced in a study of spatial heterogeneity in lung cancer. From the 5' RACE reads, TCRdb called clonotypes with MiXCR, one entry per CDR3 protein. In the table there are some 39,000 distinct CDR3 sequences, 6% to 7% of which are singletons. Time point: sample taken at primary tumor resection. Whole RNA obtained from tumor, nontumor lung or frozen PBMC underwent sequencing without sorting. The specimen was PBMCs, collected at surgery. The receptors here all came from a female donor with early-stage non-small cell lung cancer.

The gene calls are TRBV18 and TRBJ1-5; D is unclear. Germline CDR1 KGHSH, CDR2 LQKENI. The CDR3 totals 13 residues. V was shortened by 3 bases and J by 5 bases, with 8 bases between the two germline ends. CDR3 sequence: CASSPEGDQPQHF. The CDR3 nucleotides read TGTGCCAGCTCACCGGAGGGTGATCAGCCCCAGCATTTT.

This clonotype was recorded a few times. The chain is built from TRBV5-1 and TRBJ2-7, with D possibly matching TRBD2 (6 bases). This CDR3 spans 13 amino acids. V was trimmed by 6 bases and J by 4 bases, leaving 14 bases between them. Germline V gives CDR1 SGHRS, CDR2 YFSETQ. The CDR3, as DNA: TGCGCCAGCACCGGGGGTCCGGGATACGAGCAGTACTTC. This codes for CASTGGPGYEQYF.

This clonotype was observed many times. This sequence joins TRBV6-5 and TRBJ1-4; D ambiguous. This CDR3 spans 15 amino acids. V lost 2 bases to trimming and J lost 0 bases, with 7 bases between them. CDR1 is MNHEY, CDR2 SVGAGI, per germline. CDR3 region: CASSYSHSTNEKLFF. The CDR3 coding sequence is TGTGCCAGCAGTTACAGCCACTCAACTAATGAAAAACTGTTTTTT.

This clonotype was seen repeatedly, ten times or more. The chain has TRBV20-1 and TRBJ2-3; 10 bases are a match to TRBD2. V lost 0 bases, J lost 4 bases, and 10 bases stayed unmatched. CDR3 length: 17 residues. The germline V gene encodes CDR1 DFQATT and CDR2 SNEGSKA (reference sequence). CDR3 sequence (DNA): TGCAGTGCTAGAGAAAGAAAGCGGGGGGGGACCGCAGATACGCAGTATTTT. This sequence encodes CSARERKRGGTADTQYF.

V gene TRBV18 combines with J gene TRBJ2-3; no firm D call. The germline V gene encodes CDR1 KGHSH and CDR2 LQKENI. V dropped 2 bases and J dropped 3 bases, with 9 bases sitting between them. The CDR3 runs 14 residues. The CDR3 DNA reads as TGTGCCAGCTCACCAAAGACTGATACAGATACGCAGTATTTT. It codes for CASSPKTDTDTQYF.

The V call is TRBV2, the J call TRBJ2-2; no reliable D call. The CDR3 contains 12 residues. The V end was cut by 4 bases, the J end by 7 bases, with 7 bases between. The V gene's germline CDR1 is SNHLY and CDR2 FYNNEI. The CDR3 is CASSGDVGELFF. CDR3 in DNA: TGTGCCAGCAGTGGGGATGTCGGGGAGCTGTTTTTT.

By share, this clonotype ranks as medium-sized. The rearrangement links TRBV4-1 to TRBJ2-4; D may correspond to TRBD1 or TRBD2 (5 bases each). The CDR3 loop spans 15 amino acids. Germline V gene data show CDR1 as MGHRA and CDR2 as YSYEKL. V shed 0 bases and J shed 7 bases, with 13 bases lying between them. In DNA, the CDR3 is TGCGCCAGCAGCCAAGAAAGGGACCCAAGGAACATTCAGTACTTC. Protein sequence: CASSQERDPRNIQYF.

This clonotype was observed many times. V usage is TRBV20-1 and J usage is TRBJ1-1, with 8 nucleotides matching TRBD1. J lost 2 bases, V lost 3 bases, and 11 bases had no gene match. CDR1 is DFQATT, CDR2 SNEGSKA, per germline (reference sequence). The CDR3 consists of 16 residues. CDR3 nucleotide sequence: TGCAGTGCTAGTGGAGTGGGGACAGGAGTTAACACTGAAGCTTTCTTT. It specifies CSASGVGTGVNTEAFF.